This T cell receptor beta chain was obtained from a study of CD8 T cells in Susac syndrome. After extraction with the RNeasy kit, about 0.45 to 1 ug of the RNA was reverse transcribed using random hexamers. A multiplex approach, immunoSEQ multiplex PCR, amplified TCR beta CDR3 across 54 Vbeta and 13 Jbeta. From the immunoSEQ multiplex PCR reads, TCRdb called clonotypes with MiXCR, one entry per CDR3 protein. The data contain about 170,000 distinct CDR3 sequences, about 94% of them singletons. For this clonotype: Its antigen remains unknown.

V was clipped by 4 bases and J by 5 bases; unmatched bases: 11. CDR1 MNHEY and CDR2 SMNVEV come from the germline V gene (reference sequence). CDR3 size: 16 residues. The study, taken as a whole, reports: The relatively small number of individuals in the TCR sequencing and HLA analysis was acknowledged by the study.

Material for sequencing was CD4+ T cells from PBMCs. J is TRBJ2-3 and V is TRBV27; 8 bases agree with TRBD2. The TCR comes from a human donor with multiple sclerosis. For the CDR3, the DNA is TGTGCCAGCAGTTCAATAGGTCGGGGGGGCAAAGATACGCAGTATTTT. Translation gives CASSSIGRGGKDTQYF.